Reported below is one TCR beta chain. The antigen is not known. The data originate from a study of T cells in localized non-small cell lung cancer. The adjacent lung that was sampled lay at least 2 cm from the tumor margin and showed no atypia. This CDR3 has 16 amino acids. Trimming pared 5 bases from V and 7 bases from J, leaving 23 bases between. Looked up from germline, CDR1 is MNHGY and CDR2 is SAAAGT. Using immunoSEQ multiplex PCR, the repertoire was profiled, and TCRdb retains in-frame clones only, with some absent. The table has roughly 2,400 clones, approximately 25% seen once; the top ten hold approximately 20%. Study findings and constraints: A raised T cell density in blood coincided with lengthier overall survival. Paired adjacent lung recovered a median about 61 of the top 100 tumor clones.

The sample was normal lung tissue next to the tumor, taken before any cancer treatment. The rearrangement links TRBV6-8 to TRBJ1-2; D is perhaps TRBD1 (5 bases). This clonotype was obtained from a female donor with stage II lung adenocarcinoma. The CDR3 nucleotides read TGTGCCAGCAGTGAGGGCCAGGGCCTAGTTTATATTGGCTACACCTTC. Translating gives CASSEGQGLVYIGYTF.